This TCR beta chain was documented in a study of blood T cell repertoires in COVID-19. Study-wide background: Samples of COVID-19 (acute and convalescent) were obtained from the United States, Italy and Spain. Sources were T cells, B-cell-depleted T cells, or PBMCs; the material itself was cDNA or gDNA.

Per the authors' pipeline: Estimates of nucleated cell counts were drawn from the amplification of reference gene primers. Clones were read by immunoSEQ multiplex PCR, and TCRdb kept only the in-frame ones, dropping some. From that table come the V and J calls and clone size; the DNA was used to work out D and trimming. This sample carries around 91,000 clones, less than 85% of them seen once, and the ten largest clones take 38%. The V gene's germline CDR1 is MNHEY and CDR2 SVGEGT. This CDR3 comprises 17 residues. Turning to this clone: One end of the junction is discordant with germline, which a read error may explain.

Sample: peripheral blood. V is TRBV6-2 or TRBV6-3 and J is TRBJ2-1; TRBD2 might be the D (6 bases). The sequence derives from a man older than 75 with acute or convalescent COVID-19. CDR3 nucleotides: TGTGCCAGCAGTTATGATTCGCGGGACTCCTCCCACAATGAGCAGTTCTTC. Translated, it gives CASSYDSRDSSHNEQFF.